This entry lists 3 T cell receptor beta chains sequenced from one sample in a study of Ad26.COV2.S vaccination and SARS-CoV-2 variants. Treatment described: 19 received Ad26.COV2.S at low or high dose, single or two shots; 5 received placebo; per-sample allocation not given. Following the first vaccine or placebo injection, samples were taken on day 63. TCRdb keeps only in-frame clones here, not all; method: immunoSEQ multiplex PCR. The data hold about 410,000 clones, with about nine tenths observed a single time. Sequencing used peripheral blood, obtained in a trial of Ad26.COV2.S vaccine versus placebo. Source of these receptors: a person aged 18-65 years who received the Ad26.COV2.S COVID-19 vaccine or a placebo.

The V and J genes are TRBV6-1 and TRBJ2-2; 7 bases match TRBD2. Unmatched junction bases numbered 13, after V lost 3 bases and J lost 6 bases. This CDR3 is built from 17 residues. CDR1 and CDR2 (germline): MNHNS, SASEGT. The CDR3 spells CASSDNPRLALSGELFF. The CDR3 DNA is TGTGCCAGCAGTGATAATCCGAGACTAGCCTTATCCGGGGAGCTGTTTTTT.

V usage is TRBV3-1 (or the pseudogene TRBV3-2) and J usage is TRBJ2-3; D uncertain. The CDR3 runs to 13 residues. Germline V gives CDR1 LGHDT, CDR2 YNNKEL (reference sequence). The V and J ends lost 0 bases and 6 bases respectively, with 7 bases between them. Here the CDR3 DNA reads TGTGCCAGCAGCCAAGATCGAAGGGATACGCAGTATTTT. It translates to CASSQDRRDTQYF.

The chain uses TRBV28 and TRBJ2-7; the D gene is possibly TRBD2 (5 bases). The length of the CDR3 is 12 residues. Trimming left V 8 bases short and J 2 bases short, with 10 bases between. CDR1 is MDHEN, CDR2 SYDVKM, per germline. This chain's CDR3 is CASRTGAYEQYF. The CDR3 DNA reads TGTGCCAGCCGGACTGGAGCCTACGAGCAGTACTTC.